The rows below give T cell receptor beta chains drawn from one sample of a study of T-cell reconstitution after alpha-beta-depleted transplantation in children. From the PCR reads, TCRdb called clonotypes with MiXCR, one entry per CDR3 protein. In the table there are about 540,000 distinct CDR3 sequences, 15% to 20% of which are singletons. Sample: PBMCs from the stem cell graft donor, taken from the stem cell graft. Receptors were obtained from a human donor who donated a stem cell graft to a child with acute lymphoblastic leukemia. Both conserved end residues are part of each CDR3. A D gene is named only where the DNA matches it firmly. Size is stated for part of the rows, as once, few or many counts, or as a class when the clone is expanded.

clone size	D gene	V gene	J gene	CDR3 protein	CDR3 DNA
NA	NA	TRBV5-1	TRBJ2-1	CASSLTPAGSGYNEQFF	TGCGCCAGCAGCTTGACGCCCGCGGGAAGCGGTTACAATGAGCAGTTCTTC
NA	NA	TRBV20-1	TRBJ1-1	CSARDRGEAFF	TGCAGTGCTAGAGACCGGGGTGAAGCTTTCTTT
few	TRBD1	TRBV20-1	TRBJ1-5	CSARGLQGDENQPQHF	TGCAGTGCTAGAGGACTACAGGGGGATGAGAATCAGCCCCAGCATTTT
NA	NA	TRBV7-6	TRBJ2-7	CASSLAKGWSHEQYF	TGTGCCAGCAGCTTAGCGAAGGGTTGGAGTCACGAGCAGTACTTC
few	NA	TRBV24-1	TRBJ2-7	CATSEGSSYEQYF	TGTGCCACCAGTGAGGGCAGCTCCTACGAGCAGTACTTC
NA	NA	TRBV20-1	TRBJ1-1	CSAPQGKAFF	TGCAGTGCCCCCCAAGGAAAAGCTTTCTTT
NA	NA	TRBV6-1	TRBJ2-4	CASSEVGTGQNIQYF	TGTGCCAGCAGTGAAGTTGGGACTGGACAAAACATTCAGTACTTC
NA	TRBD2	TRBV28	TRBJ2-7	CASRDSGILYEQYF	TGTGCCAGCAGGGATAGCGGGATTCTCTACGAGCAGTACTTC
once	NA	TRBV29-1	TRBJ2-1	CSGRAGVYSYNEQFF	TGCAGCGGACGTGCTGGGGTTTACTCCTACAATGAGCAGTTCTTC
NA	NA	TRBV11-2	TRBJ2-1	CASRTLIAPLTYNEQFF	TGTGCCAGCAGAACACTCATAGCACCCCTTACCTACAATGAGCAGTTCTTC
NA	NA	TRBV5-1	TRBJ1-6	CASSSGEPNSPLHF	TGCGCCAGCAGCTCTGGGGAACCCAATTCACCCCTCCACTTT
many	NA	TRBV5-1	TRBJ2-1	CASSGALSSYNEQFF	TGCGCCAGCAGCGGTGCACTAAGCTCCTACAATGAGCAGTTCTTC
NA	TRBD2	TRBV9	TRBJ2-7	CASSVSLTPRTSGGYEQYF	TGTGCCAGCAGCGTATCCCTCACGCCTCGGACTAGCGGGGGGTACGAGCAGTACTTC
NA	TRBD1	TRBV3-1	TRBJ2-6	CASSPGGLGANVLTF	TGTGCCAGCAGCCCAGGGGGCCTTGGGGCCAACGTCCTGACTTTC
NA	TRBD1	TRBV20-1	TRBJ1-2	CSARGKTGYGYTF	TGCAGTGCTAGAGGAAAGACAGGGTATGGCTACACCTTC
few	NA	TRBV6-1	TRBJ2-7	CASSSDRHLGSEQYF	TGTGCCAGCAGCTCGGACAGACATCTGGGGTCCGAGCAGTACTTC
NA	NA	TRBV19	TRBJ2-3	CASSSDSRTDTQYF	TGTGCCAGTAGTTCGGACAGCCGGACAGATACGCAGTATTTT
few	TRBD2	TRBV4-1	TRBJ2-1	CASSHPGLAGRAEYNEQFF	TGCGCCAGCAGCCACCCAGGACTAGCGGGGAGGGCAGAATACAATGAGCAGTTCTTC
few	NA	TRBV12-3/TRBV12-4	TRBJ2-1	CASGFWDEQFF	TGTGCCAGCGGATTTTGGGACGAGCAGTTCTTC
NA	TRBD2	TRBV2	TRBJ2-1	CASRSLAGRSSYNEQFF	TGTGCCAGCAGGTCACTAGCGGGCCGTTCGTCCTACAATGAGCAGTTCTTC
NA	TRBD1	TRBV6-1	TRBJ1-5	CASSGDRGRHNQPQHF	TGTGCCAGCAGTGGAGACAGGGGGCGTCACAATCAGCCCCAGCATTTT
NA	NA	TRBV12-3/TRBV12-4	TRBJ1-2	CASSSDYYGYTF	TGTGCCAGCAGCAGTGACTACTATGGCTACACCTTC
few	NA	TRBV6-1	TRBJ2-1	CASSRPTDSNTYEQFF	TGTGCCAGCAGTCGCCCTACGGACTCAAATACCTATGAGCAGTTCTTC
NA	NA	TRBV9	TRBJ1-6	CASSVGTYNSPLHF	TGTGCCAGCAGCGTAGGGACATATAATTCACCCCTCCACTTT
NA	NA	TRBV7-3	TRBJ2-6	CASSLYAGYASGANVLTF	TGTGCCAGCAGCTTATATGCAGGGTACGCCTCTGGGGCCAACGTCCTGACTTTC
NA	TRBD1	TRBV6-5	TRBJ1-5	CASSDSNRDSWQPQHF	TGTGCCAGCAGTGACTCCAACCGGGACAGCTGGCAGCCCCAGCATTTT
once	NA	TRBV12-3/TRBV12-4	TRBJ2-1	CASSFYEQFF	TGTGCCAGCAGTTTCTATGAGCAGTTCTTC
few	NA	TRBV20-1	TRBJ2-1	CSASPRSYNEQFF	TGCAGTGCTAGCCCCCGCTCCTACAATGAGCAGTTCTTC
few	TRBD2	TRBV5-1	TRBJ2-2	CASSWDHGTRVTGELFF	TGCGCCAGCAGTTGGGACCACGGGACTAGGGTCACCGGGGAGCTGTTTTTT
few	NA	TRBV27	TRBJ2-7	CASGTSGNEQYF	TGTGCCAGCGGGACATCAGGGAACGAGCAGTACTTC
few	TRBD2	TRBV7-2	TRBJ2-5	CASSLGGRAETQYF	TGTGCCAGCAGCTTAGGCGGGAGAGCCGAGACCCAGTACTTC
NA	TRBD1	TRBV7-9	TRBJ1-5	CASSPGTGYDQPQHF	TGTGCCAGCAGCCCAGGGACAGGGTATGATCAGCCCCAGCATTTT
NA	TRBD2	TRBV27	TRBJ2-7	CASKKAGEGPYEQYF	TGTGCCAGCAAAAAAGCGGGAGAAGGTCCCTACGAGCAGTACTTC
few	TRBD2	TRBV20-1	TRBJ2-7	CSVLSPGLAGAIEQYF	TGCAGTGTCCTTTCACCGGGACTAGCGGGAGCTATCGAGCAGTACTTC
few	TRBD2	TRBV10-3	TRBJ2-1	CAISTGLTRNEQFF	TGTGCCATCAGCACGGGACTAACAAGAAATGAGCAGTTCTTC
few	TRBD1	TRBV5-1	TRBJ2-1	CASSFSTGSGNEQFF	TGCGCCAGCAGCTTTTCGACAGGGTCCGGGAATGAGCAGTTCTTC
NA	NA	TRBV12-3/TRBV12-4	TRBJ2-5	CASSLRTEETQYF	TGTGCCAGCAGTCTTCGGACTGAGGAGACCCAGTACTTC
NA	NA	TRBV27	TRBJ2-1	CASSAPGHSPSGEQFF	TGTGCCAGCAGTGCGCCGGGACACTCTCCGTCGGGTGAGCAGTTCTTC
NA	NA	TRBV12-3/TRBV12-4	TRBJ1-4	CASSLDRLNEKLFF	TGTGCCAGCAGTTTAGACAGATTAAATGAAAAACTGTTTTTT
NA	TRBD1	TRBV12-3/TRBV12-4	TRBJ2-7	CASSSPRQGVSYEQYF	TGTGCCAGCAGTTCCCCCCGACAGGGTGTCTCCTACGAGCAGTACTTC
NA	NA	TRBV12-3/TRBV12-4	TRBJ1-5	CASSLVPNQPQHF	TGTGCCAGCAGTTTAGTCCCCAATCAGCCCCAGCATTTT
NA	NA	TRBV9	TRBJ2-1	CASSPSTFSPGSSYNEQFF	TGTGCCAGCAGCCCGTCCACATTCTCCCCAGGGAGCTCCTACAATGAGCAGTTCTTC
NA	NA	TRBV7-9	TRBJ2-3	CASSLAPFGDTQYF	TGTGCCAGCAGCTTAGCACCGTTTGGAGATACGCAGTATTTT
NA	NA	TRBV27	TRBJ2-7	CASSLTLSSYEQYF	TGTGCCAGCAGTCTGACGTTGAGCTCCTACGAGCAGTACTTC
few	TRBD2	TRBV5-1	TRBJ2-1	CASSLTSGVSYNEQFF	TGCGCCAGCAGCCTAACTAGCGGGGTCTCCTACAATGAGCAGTTCTTC
few	NA	TRBV9	TRBJ2-3	CASSVADTDTQYF	TGTGCCAGCAGCGTAGCTGACACAGATACGCAGTATTTT
once	NA	TRBV20-1	TRBJ2-1	CSAPRVEGRSYNEQFF	TGCAGTGCCCCCCGCGTGGAGGGCCGGTCCTACAATGAGCAGTTCTTC
few	NA	TRBV25-1	TRBJ2-5	CASSEDSSETQYF	TGTGCCAGCAGTGAAGACAGTAGTGAGACCCAGTACTTC
NA	NA	TRBV12-3/TRBV12-4	TRBJ1-1	CASSGLGRGWLDTEAFF	TGTGCCAGCAGTGGGCTCGGGCGGGGGTGGCTAGACACTGAAGCTTTCTTT
few	TRBD2	TRBV4-1	TRBJ2-3	CASSQVGLAGNTQYF	TGCGCCAGCAGCCAAGTGGGGCTAGCGGGAAATACGCAGTATTTT
NA	NA	TRBV5-1	TRBJ1-2	CASSPDGGPYGYTF	TGCGCCAGCAGCCCGGACGGGGGGCCCTATGGCTACACCTTC